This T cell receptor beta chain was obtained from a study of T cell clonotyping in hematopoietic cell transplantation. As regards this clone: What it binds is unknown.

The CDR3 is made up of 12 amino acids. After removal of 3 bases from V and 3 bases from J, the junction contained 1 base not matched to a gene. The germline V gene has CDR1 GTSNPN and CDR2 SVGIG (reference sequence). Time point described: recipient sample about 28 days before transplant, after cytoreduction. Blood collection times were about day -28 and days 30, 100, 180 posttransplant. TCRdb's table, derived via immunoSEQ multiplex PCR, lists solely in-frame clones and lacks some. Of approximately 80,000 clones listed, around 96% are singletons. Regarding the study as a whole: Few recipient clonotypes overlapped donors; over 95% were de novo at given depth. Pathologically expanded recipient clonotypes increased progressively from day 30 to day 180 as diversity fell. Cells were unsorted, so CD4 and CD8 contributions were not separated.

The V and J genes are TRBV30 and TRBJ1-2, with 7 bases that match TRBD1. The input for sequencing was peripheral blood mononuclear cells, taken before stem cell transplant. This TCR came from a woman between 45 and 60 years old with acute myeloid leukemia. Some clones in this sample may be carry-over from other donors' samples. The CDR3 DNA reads TGTGCCTGGAGAGGGACAGACTATGGCTACACCTTC. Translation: CAWRGTDYGYTF.